The T cell receptor (beta chain) under discussion was sequenced for a study of post-analysis software for immune sequencing data. This clonotype was observed a handful of times. What it binds is unknown. Each TCR beta cDNA library carried unique molecular identifiers. Starting from about 0.98 to 11 million T cells, the study yielded 450,000 to 500,000 cDNA molecules. MiXCR was run by TCRdb on the PCR reads, yielding one entry per CDR3 protein. This table has some 800,000 distinct CDR3 sequences, approximately 44% appearing once. The V and J ends lost 2 bases and 4 bases, in that order; junction bases with no gene match: 7. CDR1 is SGHTA and CDR2 is FQGTGA in the germline V gene. CDR3 length: 17 amino acids. General observations from the study: Samples made in the same batch grouped tightly together by F measure. About five TRBV segments, including TRBV5-6, TRBV5-1 and TRBV20-1, were more frequent in patients than controls. Significantly lower normalized Chao1 diversity was found in patients with multiple sclerosis relative to controls.

J is TRBJ2-7 and V is TRBV7-3; 14 bases are shared with TRBD2. This TCR derives from a girl between 5 and 17 years old with multiple sclerosis. The sequenced sample was blood. The DNA for the CDR3 is TGTGCCAGCAGCTTACAAAGACTAGCGGGAGGGCCTTACGAGCAGTACTTC. Its protein is CASSLQRLAGGPYEQYF.